This T cell receptor (beta chain) was identified in a study of cytomegalovirus exposure and HLA in healthy donors. Per the germline V gene, CDR1 is SGHRS and CDR2 is YFSETQ. The CDR3 runs 14 residues. V lost 4 bases and J lost 3; bases outside the gene matches: 6. Study results and limitations: Analyses of presence/absence relied on an assumption of roughly uniform sequencing depth across donors.

As for this clone: Its antigen is not identified.

Use of 60 Vbeta and 13 Jbeta primers characterized the PCR. Profiling relied on immunoSEQ multiplex PCR, and the TCRdb table lists in-frame clones only, not all of them. Altogether tens of thousands of clones are present, about half being singletons, with the ten largest covering more than 5%. This sequence was found in a woman aged 40 to 50 in good health and CMV-seropositive. Input material: PBMCs. The gene calls are TRBV5-1 and TRBJ2-7; 8 nucleotides match TRBD1. CDR3 amino acids: CASSGGQANYEQYF. Written as DNA, the CDR3 is TGCGCCAGCAGCGGGGGACAGGCGAACTACGAGCAGTACTTC.